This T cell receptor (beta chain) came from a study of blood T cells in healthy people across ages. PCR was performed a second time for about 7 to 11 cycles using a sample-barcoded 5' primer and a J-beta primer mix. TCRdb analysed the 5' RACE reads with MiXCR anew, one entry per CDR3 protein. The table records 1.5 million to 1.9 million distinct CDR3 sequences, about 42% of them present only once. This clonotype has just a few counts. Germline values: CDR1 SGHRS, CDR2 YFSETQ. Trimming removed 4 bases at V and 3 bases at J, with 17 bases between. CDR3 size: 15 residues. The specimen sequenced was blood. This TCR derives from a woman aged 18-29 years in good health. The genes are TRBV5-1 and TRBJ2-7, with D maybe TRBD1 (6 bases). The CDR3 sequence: CASSHPRTEHYEQYF. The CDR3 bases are TGCGCCAGCAGCCACCCCCGGACAGAGCACTACGAGCAGTACTTC.